The next 2 T cell receptor beta chains were all read from a single sample in a study of T cell responses to AZD1222 COVID-19 vaccine. Method: immunoSEQ multiplex PCR; TCRdb's copy keeps in-frame clones and lacks some. The sample contains under 140,000 clones, around 81% of which appear only once. This specimen was peripheral blood, taken on day 0 of AZD1222 vaccination. Receptor source: an adult in good health.

The chain joins TRBV9 to TRBJ1-4; D not certain. Germline loops: CDR1 SGDLS, CDR2 YYNGEE. The CDR3 consists of 14 residues. The germline V and J ends were trimmed by 6 bases and 5 bases, with 14 bases remaining between them. The CDR3, as DNA: TGTGCCAGCACCCGGGCCTCATCAAATGAAAAACTGTTTTTT. It specifies CASTRASSNEKLFF.

The rearrangement joins TRBV4-1 to TRBJ2-7, with TRBD1 matching 8 bases. The germline gives CDR1 MGHRA, CDR2 YSYEKL. CDR3 length: 16 residues. Losses at the gene ends were 1 base for V and 7 bases for J; bases not matched to a gene: 12. This CDR3 is CASSQATGGPLGEQYF. The DNA of the CDR3 is TGCGCCAGCAGCCAAGCCACAGGGGGGCCCCTGGGAGAGCAGTACTTC.